This TCR beta chain was sequenced in a study of identical twins. Broader study findings: The study found excess low generation probability among twin-shared out-of-frame alpha sequences. Recombination models fit unrelated individuals' TCR alpha sharing but underestimated twins'. In cord blood, abundant beta clonotypes had fewer insertions; memory showed no trend.

Via MiXCR, TCRdb re-called the 5' RACE reads, giving one row per CDR3 protein. The sample includes more than 650,000 distinct CDR3 sequences, less than 7% of them seen just once. Comment on this clonotype: The antigen is unknown.

Input material: naive T cells sorted from blood. The TCR sequence derives from a man aged 18 to 30 in good health.

Here the CDR3 reads CASSQDLGVNEQFF. In DNA form, the CDR3 reads TGCGCCAGCAGCCAAGATTTGGGGGTCAATGAGCAGTTCTTC. The gene calls are TRBV4-3 and TRBJ2-1; either TRBD1 or TRBD2 may supply D (5 bases each). Trimming removed 0 bases at V and 6 bases at J, with 9 bases between. In germline, CDR1 is LGHNA, CDR2 YSLEER. The CDR3 runs to 14 residues.